The 17 T cell receptor beta chains reported below all come from one sample, sequenced in a study of blood T cell repertoires in COVID-19. Profiling relied on immunoSEQ multiplex PCR, and the TCRdb table lists in-frame clones only, not all of them. The data show some 260,000 clones, roughly 90% seen once. The sequenced sample was peripheral blood. All receptors derive from a woman in her thirties or forties who had recovered from COVID-19.

The genes are TRBV5-6 and TRBJ2-7, with 9 bases lining up with TRBD1. The CDR3 loop spans 14 amino acids. The V segment lost 1 base and the J segment 6 bases; nucleotides outside the gene matches: 5. Germline-derived CDR1 and CDR2 are SGHDT and YYEEEE. In DNA form, the CDR3 reads TGTGCCAGCAGCTTGCGGGGACAGGGTGGCGAGCAGTACTTC. Protein sequence: CASSLRGQGGEQYF.

V gene TRBV18 combines with J gene TRBJ2-1; 12 nucleotides align to TRBD2. Germline V gene lookup returns CDR1 KGHSH and CDR2 LQKENI. The CDR3 has 16 residues. V was clipped by 0 bases and J by 10 bases; unmatched bases: 7. CDR3 protein: CASSPPVLAGGKEQFF. CDR3 in DNA: TGTGCCAGCTCACCACCTGTACTAGCGGGAGGTAAAGAGCAGTTCTTC.

The V call is TRBV9, the J call TRBJ2-5; 12 bases fit TRBD2. From germline, CDR1 is SGDLS and CDR2 YYNGEE. There are 17 residues in the CDR3. After removal of 4 bases from V and 4 bases from J, the junction contained 11 bases not matched to a gene. In DNA, the CDR3 is TGTGCCAGCAGCCCCCGTTCGGCTAGCGGGAGGGGAGAGACCCAGTACTTC. Translating it yields CASSPRSASGRGETQYF.

The J gene is TRBJ2-7, the V gene TRBV27; TRBD2 matches 7 bases. The J segment lost 2 bases and the V segment lost 6 bases, leaving 7 bases of the junction unmatched. The CDR3 is 14 amino acids. Germline V CDR1 and CDR2: MNHEY, SMNVEV (reference sequence). CDR3 amino acids: CASRPSGGTYEQYF. CDR3 sequence (DNA): TGTGCCAGCAGACCTAGCGGCGGGACCTACGAGCAGTACTTC.

V usage is TRBV24-1 and J usage is TRBJ2-1, with 8 bases lining up with TRBD2. Germline V gene data show CDR1 as KGHDR and CDR2 as SFDVKD. This CDR3 has 15 residues. V trimming: 5 bases; J trimming: 7 bases; junction bases outside the gene matches: 9. CDR3 in DNA: TGTGCCACCAGTGCGGGGGGGCCGTCCAGTAATGAGCAGTTCTTC. It yields the protein CATSAGGPSSNEQFF.

V and J are TRBV23-1 and TRBJ2-3; 12 bases are a match to TRBD2. TRBV23-1 is treated as an ORF (open reading frame) with a function not yet certain. The V segment lost 3 bases and the J segment 6 bases; nucleotides outside the gene matches: 13. This CDR3 comprises 18 residues. Here the CDR3 reads CASSQPPSGREHIDTQYF. The CDR3 coding sequence is TGCGCCAGCAGTCAGCCTCCTAGCGGGAGGGAGCACATCGATACGCAGTATTTT.

V gene TRBV7-9 combines with J gene TRBJ2-1; D is possibly TRBD1 (6 bases). Germline V gene lookup returns CDR1 SEHNR and CDR2 FQNEAQ (reference sequence). The CDR3 is 19 residues long. The germline V and J ends were trimmed by 5 bases and 0 bases, with 23 bases remaining between them. The CDR3 reads CASSRTGTYLTSSYNEQFF. The CDR3 DNA follows: TGTGCCAGCAGCCGCACCGGGACATACCTAACCAGCTCCTACAATGAGCAGTTCTTC. The full variable domain, in which reference TRBV7-9 and TRBJ2-1 provide the parts outside the CDR3, is DTGVSQNPRHKITKRGQNVTFRCDPISEHNRLYWYRQTLGQGPEFLTYFQNEAQLEKSRLLSDRFSAERPKGSFSTLEIQRTEQGDSAMYLCASSRTGTYLTSSYNEQFFGPGTRLTVL.

This sequence joins TRBV11-1 and TRBJ2-7; tentatively, D is TRBD2 (5 bases). CDR1 SGHAT and CDR2 FQDESV come from the germline V gene (reference sequence). The CDR3 runs 14 residues. Trimming took 3 bases from V and 3 from J, leaving 12 bases between them. The DNA of the CDR3 is TGTGCCAGCAGCTTTTCGGGATTGGGCTACGAGCAGTACTTC. Encoded protein: CASSFSGLGYEQYF.

J is TRBJ1-6 and V is TRBV2; 10 positions match TRBD1. The ends lost 7 bases at V and 10 bases at J; junction bases unmatched: 10. In germline, CDR1 is SNHLY, CDR2 FYNNEI. CDR3 length: 15 amino acids. CDR3 amino acids: CASKRDRGGESPLHF. CDR3 DNA sequence: TGTGCCAGCAAAAGGGACAGGGGAGGGGAGTCACCCCTCCACTTT.

The J gene is TRBJ2-5, the V gene TRBV3-1 (or the pseudogene TRBV3-2); D may be TRBD1 (6 bases). V gave up 4 bases and J gave up 4 bases, with 16 bases separating them. This CDR3 contains 15 residues. The V gene's germline CDR1 is LGHDT and CDR2 YNNKEL (reference sequence). This CDR3 reads CASSPTTGTGETQYF. CDR3 DNA: TGTGCCAGCAGCCCCACCACAGGGACCGGAGAGACCCAGTACTTC.

The J gene is TRBJ1-2, the V gene TRBV10-3; 9 bases map to TRBD1. With V trimmed by 6 bases and J by 6 bases, 5 bases remained unmatched. CDR1 ENHRY and CDR2 SYGVKD come from the germline V gene. The CDR3 extends over 13 amino acids. CDR3: CAISPQGANGYTF. The CDR3 bases are TGTGCCATCAGCCCACAGGGGGCGAATGGCTACACCTTC.

The chain links TRBV2 to TRBJ1-5; maybe TRBD1 (5 bases). Germline CDR1 is SNHLY and CDR2 is FYNNEI. Trimming left V 6 bases short and J 4 bases short, with 10 bases between. There are 13 residues in the CDR3. In nucleotides, the CDR3 is TGTGCCAGCAGGGTCAGGGAAAATCAGCCCCAGCATTTT. As protein: CASRVRENQPQHF.

V is TRBV7-8 and J is TRBJ2-3; 14 nucleotides line up with TRBD2. Germline values: CDR1 SGHVS, CDR2 FQNEAQ. V lost 5 bases to trimming and J lost 6 bases; unmatched junction nucleotides: 7. The CDR3 totals 16 residues. The CDR3 DNA sequence: TGTGCCAGCAGCATAGGACTAGCGGGGGGAGTGGATACGCAGTATTTT. Its translation: CASSIGLAGGVDTQYF.

The CDR3 reads CATSEGTGSGQPQHF. The CDR3, as DNA: TGTGCCACCAGTGAGGGGACAGGGAGCGGTCAGCCCCAGCATTTT. The V and J genes are TRBV24-1 and TRBJ1-5; 9 nucleotides line up with TRBD1. The CDR3 runs to 15 residues. CDR1 and CDR2 (germline): KGHDR, SFDVKD. V shed 4 bases and J 6 bases; nucleotides not matched to a gene: 6.

V is TRBV19 and J is TRBJ1-1, with a possible D match to TRBD1 (5 bases). V lost 5 bases, J lost 2 bases, and 18 bases lay in between. This CDR3 region has 16 residues. Germline CDR1 and CDR2: LNHDA and SQIVND (reference sequence). CDR3 DNA: TGTGCCAGTAGTTTCCGTCGGCAGGGAGGTAACACTGAAGCTTTCTTT. This gives the protein CASSFRRQGGNTEAFF.

The CDR3: CASSQGTGKDQPQHF. DNA of the CDR3: TGTGCCAGCAGCCAAGGAACAGGGAAGGACCAGCCCCAGCATTTT. The genes are TRBV3-1 (or the pseudogene TRBV3-2) and TRBJ1-5, with D possibly matching TRBD1 (6 bases). The V gene lost 1 base and the J gene lost 7 bases, with 14 bases spanning the gap. Per the germline V gene, CDR1 is LGHDT and CDR2 is YNNKEL (reference sequence). CDR3 length equals 15 residues.

The gene calls are TRBV28 and TRBJ1-5; TRBD1 might be the D (5 bases). The V end was cut by 6 bases, the J end by 4 bases, with 16 bases between. Germline CDR1 reads MDHEN; CDR2 reads SYDVKM. The length of the CDR3 is 15 residues. Written as DNA, the CDR3 is TGTGCCAGCAGCAACGGGGGGGGGATTAATCAGCCCCAGCATTTT. Protein product: CASSNGGGINQPQHF.